Listed here are 8 T cell receptor beta chains from one sample, sequenced in a study of graft-versus-host responses after intestinal transplantation. Using immunoSEQ multiplex PCR, the repertoire was profiled, and TCRdb retains in-frame clones only, with some absent. The sample has more than 90,000 clones, just under 95% seen once. No antigens are known for them. Sequencing used unstimulated CD8+ T cells sorted from spleen or lymph node cells, obtained before transplant. The receptor set was obtained from a human donor who was the organ donor for an intestinal transplant.

The V call is TRBV6-5, the J call TRBJ2-3, with 11 bases identical to TRBD1. V lost 4 bases, J lost 7 bases, and 10 bases stayed unmatched. CDR3 length: 16 residues. Germline CDR1 MNHEY, CDR2 SVGAGI. The CDR3 loop is CASSSAGQGAGNTQYF. DNA of the CDR3: TGTGCCAGCAGTTCCGCCGGACAGGGGGCGGGGAATACGCAGTATTTT.

The CDR3 coding sequence is TGTGCCAGTAGTATGTCAGGAACTAGCGGAAACGAGCAGTACTTC. This encodes CASSMSGTSGNEQYF. The chain carries TRBV19 and TRBJ2-7, with 8 bases matching TRBD2. CDR1 is LNHDA and CDR2 is SQIVND in the germline V gene (reference sequence). The CDR3 runs 15 residues. Trimming at V came to 3 bases and at J to 5 bases, leaving 9 bases not matched to a gene. The variable domain in full, with the rest retrieved from reference TRBV19 and TRBJ2-7, is DGGITQSPKYLFRKEGQNVTLSCEQNLNHDAMYWYRQDPGQGLRLIYYSQIVNDFQKGDIAEGYSVSREKKESFPLTVTSAQKNPTAFYLCASSMSGTSGNEQYFGPGTRLTVT.

The chain links TRBV19 to TRBJ1-5; the D is unclear. Trimming removed 7 bases from V and 2 bases from J, with 6 bases in between. The CDR3 extends over 12 amino acids. CDR1 LNHDA and CDR2 SQIVND come from the germline V gene (reference sequence). The CDR3 region has the DNA TGTGCCAGTAAGACGGGCAATCAGCCCCAGCATTTT. Amino acid sequence: CASKTGNQPQHF.

The gene calls are TRBV19 and TRBJ2-7; 8 bases match TRBD1. Germline V CDR1 and CDR2: LNHDA, SQIVND (reference sequence). This CDR3 region has 13 residues. J gave up 4 bases and V 3 bases, and 2 bases lay outside the gene matches. In DNA form, the CDR3 reads TGTGCCAGTAGTATGACAGGGGCGTACGAGCAGTACTTC. Encoded protein: CASSMTGAYEQYF.

CDR3 nucleotides: TGTGCCAGCAGCGGAGGTTACAATGAGCAGTTCTTC. Its protein is CASSGGYNEQFF. The V call is TRBV9, the J call TRBJ2-1; D remains ambiguous. Germline CDR1 reads SGDLS; CDR2 reads YYNGEE. The CDR3 contains 12 residues. Trimming left V 3 bases short and J 4 bases short, with 5 bases between.

J is TRBJ1-1 and V is TRBV19, with TRBD1 identical over 7 bases. Looked up from germline, CDR1 is LNHDA and CDR2 is SQIVND (reference sequence). J was trimmed by 0 bases and V by 6 bases; bases with no gene match: 4. The CDR3 contains 14 residues. CDR3 DNA sequence: TGTGCCAGTAGCCTCCAGGGGGTGAACACTGAAGCTTTCTTT. Translated: CASSLQGVNTEAFF.

This clone was seen a single time. The chain couples TRBV29-1 to TRBJ2-3; D not certain. This CDR3 spans 11 amino acids. The V and J ends lost 6 bases and 8 bases respectively, with 12 bases between them. Germline-derived CDR1 and CDR2 are SQVTM and ANQGSEA. This CDR3 is CSVPVGFTQYF. CDR3 in DNA: TGCAGCGTGCCGGTCGGGTTTACGCAGTATTTT.

The V call is TRBV10-3, the J call TRBJ2-5; D possibly corresponds to TRBD1 (5 bases). Trimming cost V 4 bases and J 1 base, with 10 bases left between them. CDR1 ENHRY and CDR2 SYGVKD come from the germline V gene. The CDR3 is 14 residues long. The DNA of the CDR3 is TGTGCCATCAGTGGGGCAGGGCCCCAAGAGACCCAGTACTTC. It is translated as CAISGAGPQETQYF.